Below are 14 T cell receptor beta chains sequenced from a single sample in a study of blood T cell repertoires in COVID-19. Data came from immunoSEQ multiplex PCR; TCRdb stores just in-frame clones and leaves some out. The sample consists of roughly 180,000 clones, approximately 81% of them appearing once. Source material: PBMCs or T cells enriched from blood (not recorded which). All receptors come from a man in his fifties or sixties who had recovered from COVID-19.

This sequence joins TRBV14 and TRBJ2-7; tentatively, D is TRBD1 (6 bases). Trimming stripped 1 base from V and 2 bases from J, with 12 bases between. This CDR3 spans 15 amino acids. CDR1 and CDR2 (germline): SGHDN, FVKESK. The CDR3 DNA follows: TGTGCCAGCAGCCAAGCCGTGGCAGGGGCCTACGAGCAGTACTTC. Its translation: CASSQAVAGAYEQYF. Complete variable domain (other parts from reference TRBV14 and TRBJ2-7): EAGVTQFPSHSVIEKGQTVTLRCDPISGHDNLYWYRRVMGKEIKFLLHFVKESKQDESGMPNNRFLAERTGGTYSTLKVQPAELEDSGVYFCASSQAVAGAYEQYFGPGTRLTVT.

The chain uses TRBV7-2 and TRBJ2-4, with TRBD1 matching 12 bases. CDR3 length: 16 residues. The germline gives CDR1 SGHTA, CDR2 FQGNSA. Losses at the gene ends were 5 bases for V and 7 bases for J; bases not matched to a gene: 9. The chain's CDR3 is CASSAGTGGTTNIQYF. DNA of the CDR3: TGTGCCAGCAGCGCCGGGACAGGGGGCACAACGAACATTCAGTACTTC. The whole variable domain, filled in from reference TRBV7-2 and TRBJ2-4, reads GAGVSQSPSNKVTEKGKDVELRCDPISGHTALYWYRQSLGQGLEFLIYFQGNSAPDKSGLPSDRFSAERTGGSVSTLTIQRTQQEDSAVYLCASSAGTGGTTNIQYFGAGTRLSVL.

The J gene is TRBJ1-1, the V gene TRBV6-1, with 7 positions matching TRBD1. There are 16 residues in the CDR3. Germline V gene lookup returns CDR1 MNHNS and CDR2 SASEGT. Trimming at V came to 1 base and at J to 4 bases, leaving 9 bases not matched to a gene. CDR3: CASSEGPTGPSTEAFF. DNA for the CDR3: TGTGCCAGCAGTGAAGGCCCGACAGGGCCCAGCACTGAAGCTTTCTTT.

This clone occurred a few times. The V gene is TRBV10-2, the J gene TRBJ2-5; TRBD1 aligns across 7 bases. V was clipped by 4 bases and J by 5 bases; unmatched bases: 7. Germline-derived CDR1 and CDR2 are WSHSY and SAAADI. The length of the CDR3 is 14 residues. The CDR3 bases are TGCGCCAGCAGTGGAAGGGGGCGCGGGGAGACCCAGTACTTC. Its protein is CASSGRGRGETQYF.

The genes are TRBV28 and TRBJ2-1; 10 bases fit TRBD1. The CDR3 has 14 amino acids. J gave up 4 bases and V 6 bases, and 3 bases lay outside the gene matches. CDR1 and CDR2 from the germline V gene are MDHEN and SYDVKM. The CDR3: CASRGGQGYNEQFF. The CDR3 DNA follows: TGTGCCAGCAGGGGGGGACAGGGGTACAATGAGCAGTTCTTC.

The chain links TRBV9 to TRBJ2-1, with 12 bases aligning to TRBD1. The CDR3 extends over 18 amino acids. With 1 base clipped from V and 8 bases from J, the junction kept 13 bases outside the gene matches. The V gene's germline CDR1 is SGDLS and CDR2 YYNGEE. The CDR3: CASSVPGPGTGGSDEQFF. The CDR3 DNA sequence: TGTGCCAGCAGCGTACCCGGCCCCGGGACAGGGGGCAGCGATGAGCAGTTCTTC.

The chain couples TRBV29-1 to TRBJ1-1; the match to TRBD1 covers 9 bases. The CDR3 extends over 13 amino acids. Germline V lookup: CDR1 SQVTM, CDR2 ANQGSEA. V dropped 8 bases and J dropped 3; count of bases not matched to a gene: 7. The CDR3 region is CSTQRTGDTEAFF. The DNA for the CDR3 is TGCAGCACCCAGAGGACAGGGGACACTGAAGCTTTCTTT.

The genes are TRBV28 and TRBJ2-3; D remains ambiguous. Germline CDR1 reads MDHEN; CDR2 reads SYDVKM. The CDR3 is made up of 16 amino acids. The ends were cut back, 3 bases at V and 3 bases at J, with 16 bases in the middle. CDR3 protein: CASSLETASGTDTQYF. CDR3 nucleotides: TGTGCCAGCAGTTTGGAGACTGCCTCCGGAACAGATACGCAGTATTTT.

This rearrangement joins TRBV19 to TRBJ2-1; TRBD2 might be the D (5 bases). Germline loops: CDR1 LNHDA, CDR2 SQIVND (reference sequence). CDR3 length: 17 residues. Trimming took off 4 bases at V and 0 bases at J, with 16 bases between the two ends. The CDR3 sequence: CASSSLFSGSSYNEQFF. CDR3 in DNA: TGTGCCAGTAGTAGCCTGTTCTCGGGAAGCTCCTACAATGAGCAGTTCTTC. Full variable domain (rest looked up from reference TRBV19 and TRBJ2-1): DGGITQSPKYLFRKEGQNVTLSCEQNLNHDAMYWYRQDPGQGLRLIYYSQIVNDFQKGDIAEGYSVSREKKESFPLTVTSAQKNPTAFYLCASSSLFSGSSYNEQFFGPGTRLTVL.

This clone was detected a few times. The CDR3 nucleotides read TGTGCCAGCAGCTTATCGGCGACAGGGGCGGGCGGGGAGCTGTTTTTT. Translation gives CASSLSATGAGGELFF. J is TRBJ2-2 and V is TRBV7-3, with 8 nucleotides matching TRBD1. CDR1 and CDR2 from the germline V gene are SGHTA and FQGTGA. The V gene end was trimmed by 2 bases and the J gene end by 7 bases; junction bases not matched to a gene: 9. The CDR3 totals 16 residues.

CDR3 residues: CASSFRQDSTEAFF. CDR3 in DNA: TGTGCCAGCAGCTTTCGACAGGACTCCACTGAAGCTTTCTTT. The chain carries TRBV9 and TRBJ1-1, with D maybe TRBD1 (6 bases). Germline lookup yields CDR1 SGDLS and CDR2 YYNGEE. CDR3 length: 14 residues. Trimming took 4 bases from V and 4 from J, leaving 14 bases between them.

CDR3 protein: CASSSPGTLAYEQYF. CDR3 nucleotides: TGTGCCAGCAGTTCCCCGGGAACCCTTGCCTACGAGCAGTACTTC. This chain uses TRBV6-5 with TRBJ2-7; a weak D match, TRBD2 (5 bases). CDR3 length: 15 residues. The germline CDR1 and CDR2 sequences are MNHEY and SVGAGI. Trimming removed 4 bases at V and 2 bases at J, with 15 bases between.

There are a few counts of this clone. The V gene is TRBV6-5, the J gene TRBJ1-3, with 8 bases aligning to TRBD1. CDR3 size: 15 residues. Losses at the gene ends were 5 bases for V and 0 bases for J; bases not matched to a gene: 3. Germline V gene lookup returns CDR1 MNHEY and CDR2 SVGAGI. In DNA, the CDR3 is TGTGCCAGCAGTCTCAGGGGGCTCTCTGGAAACACCATATATTTT. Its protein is CASSLRGLSGNTIYF.

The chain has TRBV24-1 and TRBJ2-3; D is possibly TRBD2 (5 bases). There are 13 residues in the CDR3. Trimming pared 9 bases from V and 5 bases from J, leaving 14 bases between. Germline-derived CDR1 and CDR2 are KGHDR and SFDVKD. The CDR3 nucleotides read TGTGCCACCGCTTATACCGAGGGAGATACGCAGTATTTT. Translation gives CATAYTEGDTQYF.